The source of this T cell receptor (beta chain) is a study of human T cells and chemical hapten exposure. Study-wide results and caveats: In comparison with controls, expanded TCRs gave rise to a significantly larger number of large CDR3 similarity clusters.

Indicated time point: patch test 3, about 24 weeks after DPC sensitization. Treatment noted: therapeutic diphenylcyclopropenone sensitization with weekly scalp DPC. The CDR3 length is 16 residues. The V gene's germline CDR1 is MNHNY and CDR2 SVGAGI (reference sequence). The V and J ends lost 4 bases and 3 bases, in that order; junction bases with no gene match: 8. This clonotype has a count of ten or more. Its antigen is not known. TCRdb recomputed calls from the RACE reads with MiXCR, one row per CDR3 protein. The sample shows about 84,000 distinct CDR3 sequences, approximately 10% of them seen only once.

The TCR sequence derives from a woman aged 45-60 years with alopecia areata. Some clones in this sample may be carry-over from other donors' samples. The sample consisted of whole blood, taken in connection with sensitization to the hapten diphenylcyclopropenone (DPC). This sequence joins TRBV6-6 and TRBJ2-7; 11 bases map to TRBD2. CDR3 loop: CASSWPSTSGSYEQYF. Here the CDR3 DNA reads TGTGCCAGCAGTTGGCCCTCCACTAGCGGGAGCTACGAGCAGTACTTC.